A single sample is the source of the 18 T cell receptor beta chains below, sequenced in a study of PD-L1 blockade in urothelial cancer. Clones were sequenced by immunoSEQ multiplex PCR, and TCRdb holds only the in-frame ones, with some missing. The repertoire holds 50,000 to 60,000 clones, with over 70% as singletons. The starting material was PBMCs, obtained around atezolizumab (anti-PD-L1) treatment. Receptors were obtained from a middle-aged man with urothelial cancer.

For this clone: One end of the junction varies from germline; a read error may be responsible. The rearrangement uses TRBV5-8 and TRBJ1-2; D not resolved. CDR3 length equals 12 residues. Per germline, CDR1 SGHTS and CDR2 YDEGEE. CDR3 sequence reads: CASSLGTFPGEF. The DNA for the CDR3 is TGTGCCAGCAGCTTGGGGACTTTCCCCGGAGAATTC. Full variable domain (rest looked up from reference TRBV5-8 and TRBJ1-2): EAGVTQSPTHLIKTRGQQATLRCSPISGHTSVYWYQQALGLGLQFLLWYDEGEERNRGNFPPRFSGRQFPNYSSELNVNALELEDSALYLCASSLGTFPGEFGSGTRLTVV.

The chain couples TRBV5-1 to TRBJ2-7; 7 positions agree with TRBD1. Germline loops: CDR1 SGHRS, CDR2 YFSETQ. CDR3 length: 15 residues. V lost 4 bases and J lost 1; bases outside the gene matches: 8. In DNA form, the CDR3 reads TGCGCCAGCAGCCCCTCGGACAGGCGGTCCTACGAGCAGTACTTC. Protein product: CASSPSDRRSYEQYF.

The CDR3 here is CASSLGGVVNEQYF. Here the CDR3 DNA reads TGCGCCAGCAGCTTAGGGGGGGTTGTGAACGAGCAGTACTTC. V gene TRBV5-1 combines with J gene TRBJ2-7, with D perhaps TRBD2 (7 bases). Germline values: CDR1 SGHRS, CDR2 YFSETQ. This CDR3 is built from 14 residues. V was pared by 2 bases and J by 5 bases, with 14 bases between.

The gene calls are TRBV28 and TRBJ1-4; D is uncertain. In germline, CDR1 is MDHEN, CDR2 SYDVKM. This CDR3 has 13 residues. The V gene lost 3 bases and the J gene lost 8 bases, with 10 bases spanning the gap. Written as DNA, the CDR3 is TGTGCCAGCAGTTTGGTCTCCGGGGAAAAACTGTTTTTT. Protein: CASSLVSGEKLFF.

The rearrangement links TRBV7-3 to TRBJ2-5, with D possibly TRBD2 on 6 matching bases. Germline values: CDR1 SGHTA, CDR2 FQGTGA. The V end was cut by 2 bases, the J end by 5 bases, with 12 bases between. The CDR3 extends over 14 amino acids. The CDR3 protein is CASSLAGTGETQYF. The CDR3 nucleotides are TGTGCCAGCAGCTTAGCGGGAACGGGCGAGACCCAGTACTTC.

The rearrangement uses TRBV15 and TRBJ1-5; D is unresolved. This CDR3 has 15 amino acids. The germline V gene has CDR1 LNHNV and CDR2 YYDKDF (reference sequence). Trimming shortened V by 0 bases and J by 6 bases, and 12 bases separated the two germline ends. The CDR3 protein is CATSRDPGTGQPQHF. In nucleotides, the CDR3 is TGTGCCACCAGCAGAGATCCGGGTACTGGTCAGCCCCAGCATTTT.

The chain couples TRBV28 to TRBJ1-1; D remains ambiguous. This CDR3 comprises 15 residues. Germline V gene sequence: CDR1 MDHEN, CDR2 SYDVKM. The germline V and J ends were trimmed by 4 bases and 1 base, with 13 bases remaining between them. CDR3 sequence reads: CASSSLRPGNTEAFF. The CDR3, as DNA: TGTGCCAGCAGTTCCCTCCGTCCAGGGAACACTGAAGCTTTCTTT.

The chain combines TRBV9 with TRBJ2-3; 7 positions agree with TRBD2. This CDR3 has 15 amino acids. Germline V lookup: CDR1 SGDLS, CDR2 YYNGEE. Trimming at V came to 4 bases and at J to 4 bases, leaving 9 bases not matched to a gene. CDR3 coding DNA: TGTGCCAGCAGCCTCACCGGGACTAAGGCAGATACGCAGTATTTT. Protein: CASSLTGTKADTQYF.

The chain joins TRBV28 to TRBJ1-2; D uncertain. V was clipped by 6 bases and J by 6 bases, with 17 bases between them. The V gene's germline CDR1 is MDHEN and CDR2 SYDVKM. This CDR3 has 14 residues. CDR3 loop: CASSLSPSLNGYTF. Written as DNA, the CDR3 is TGTGCCAGCAGCCTGTCCCCTTCGCTAAATGGCTACACCTTC.

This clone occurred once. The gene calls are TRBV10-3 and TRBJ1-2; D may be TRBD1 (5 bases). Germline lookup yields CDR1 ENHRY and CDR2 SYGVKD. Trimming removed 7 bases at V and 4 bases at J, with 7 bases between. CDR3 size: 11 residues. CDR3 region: CAINGGYGYTF. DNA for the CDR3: TGTGCCATCAACGGGGGCTATGGCTACACCTTC.

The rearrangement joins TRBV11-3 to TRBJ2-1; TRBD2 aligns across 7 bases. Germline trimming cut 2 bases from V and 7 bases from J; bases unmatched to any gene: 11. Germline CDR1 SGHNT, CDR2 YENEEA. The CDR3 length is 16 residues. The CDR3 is CASSLKDGGSTNEQFF. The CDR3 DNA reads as TGTGCCAGCAGCTTAAAGGATGGCGGGAGTACAAATGAGCAGTTCTTC.

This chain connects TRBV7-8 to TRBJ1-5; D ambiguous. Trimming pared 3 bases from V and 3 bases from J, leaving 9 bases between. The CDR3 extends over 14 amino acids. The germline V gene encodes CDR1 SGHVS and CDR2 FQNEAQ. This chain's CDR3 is CASSLQVLNQPQHF. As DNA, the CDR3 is TGTGCCAGCAGCTTGCAGGTGCTCAATCAGCCCCAGCATTTT.

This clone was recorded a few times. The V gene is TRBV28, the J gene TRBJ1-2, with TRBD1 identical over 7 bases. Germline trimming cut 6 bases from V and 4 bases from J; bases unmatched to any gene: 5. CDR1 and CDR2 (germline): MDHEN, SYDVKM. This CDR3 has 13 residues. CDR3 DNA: TGTGCCAGCAGCGAGGCAGGGGGCTATGGCTACACCTTC. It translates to CASSEAGGYGYTF.

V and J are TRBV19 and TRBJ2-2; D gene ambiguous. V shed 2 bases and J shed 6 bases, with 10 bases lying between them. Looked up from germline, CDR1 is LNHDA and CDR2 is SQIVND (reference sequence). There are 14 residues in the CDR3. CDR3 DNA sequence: TGTGCCAGTAGTATACAACGACACCCCGGGGAGCTGTTTTTT. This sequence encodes CASSIQRHPGELFF.

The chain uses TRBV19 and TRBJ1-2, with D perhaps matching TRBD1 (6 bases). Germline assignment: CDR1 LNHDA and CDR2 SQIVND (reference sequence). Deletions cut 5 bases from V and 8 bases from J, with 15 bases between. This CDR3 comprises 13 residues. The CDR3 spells CASSFQGLGGYTF. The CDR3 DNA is TGTGCCAGTAGTTTTCAGGGGCTAGGCGGCTACACCTTC.

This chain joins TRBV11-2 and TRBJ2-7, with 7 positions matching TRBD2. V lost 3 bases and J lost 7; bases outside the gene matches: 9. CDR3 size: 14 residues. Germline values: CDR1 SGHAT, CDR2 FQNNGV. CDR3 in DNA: TGTGCCAGCAGCTTGTATGCGGGAGAGGGTGAGCAGTACTTC. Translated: CASSLYAGEGEQYF. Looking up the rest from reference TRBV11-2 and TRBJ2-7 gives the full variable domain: EAGVAQSPRYKIIEKRQSVAFWCNPISGHATLYWYQQILGQGPKLLIQFQNNGVVDDSQLPKDRFSAERLKGVDSTLKIQPAKLEDSAVYLCASSLYAGEGEQYFGPGTRLTVT.

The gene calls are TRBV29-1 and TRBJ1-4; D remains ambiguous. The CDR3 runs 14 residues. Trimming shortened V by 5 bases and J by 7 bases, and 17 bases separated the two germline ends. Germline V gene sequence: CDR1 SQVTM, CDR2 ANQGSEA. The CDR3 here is CSVSERASREKLFF. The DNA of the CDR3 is TGCAGCGTTAGCGAACGAGCCTCCCGTGAAAAACTGTTTTTT.

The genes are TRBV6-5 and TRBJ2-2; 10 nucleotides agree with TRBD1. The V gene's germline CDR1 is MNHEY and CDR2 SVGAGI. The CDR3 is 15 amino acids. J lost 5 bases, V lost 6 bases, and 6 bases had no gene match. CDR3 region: CASSPTGGRTGELFF. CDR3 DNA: TGTGCCAGCAGCCCGACAGGGGGCAGAACCGGGGAGCTGTTTTTT.